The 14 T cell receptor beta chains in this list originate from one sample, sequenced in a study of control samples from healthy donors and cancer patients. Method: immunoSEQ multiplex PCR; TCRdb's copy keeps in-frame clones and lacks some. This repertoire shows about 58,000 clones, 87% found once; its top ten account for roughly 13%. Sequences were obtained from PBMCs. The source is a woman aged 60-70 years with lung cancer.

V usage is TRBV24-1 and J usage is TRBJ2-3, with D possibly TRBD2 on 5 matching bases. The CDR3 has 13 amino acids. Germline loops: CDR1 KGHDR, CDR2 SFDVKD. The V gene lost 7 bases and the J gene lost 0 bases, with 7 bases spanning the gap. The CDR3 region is CATSPGSTDTQYF. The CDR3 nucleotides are TGTGCCACCAGCCCGGGGAGCACAGATACGCAGTATTTT.

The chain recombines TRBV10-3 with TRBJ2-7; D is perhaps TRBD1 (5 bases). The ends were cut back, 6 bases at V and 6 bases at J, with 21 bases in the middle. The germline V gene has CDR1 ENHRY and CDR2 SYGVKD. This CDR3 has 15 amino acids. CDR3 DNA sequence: TGTGCCATCAGGGATTCTACGGCAGGGCCCAGCGAGCAGTACTTC. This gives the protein CAIRDSTAGPSEQYF.

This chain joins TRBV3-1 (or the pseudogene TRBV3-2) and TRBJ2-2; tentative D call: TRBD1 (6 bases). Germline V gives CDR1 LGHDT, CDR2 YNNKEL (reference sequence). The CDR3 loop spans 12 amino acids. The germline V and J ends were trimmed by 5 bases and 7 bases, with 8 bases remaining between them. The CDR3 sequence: CASSDRIGELFF. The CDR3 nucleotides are TGTGCCAGCAGCGACAGGATCGGGGAGCTGTTTTTT.

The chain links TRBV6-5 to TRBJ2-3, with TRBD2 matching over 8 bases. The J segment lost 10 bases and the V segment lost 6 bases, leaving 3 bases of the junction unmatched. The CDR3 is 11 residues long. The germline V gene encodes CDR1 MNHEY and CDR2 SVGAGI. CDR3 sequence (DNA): TGTGCCAGCAGGGGGCGGGAGGCGCAGTATTTT. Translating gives CASRGREAQYF.

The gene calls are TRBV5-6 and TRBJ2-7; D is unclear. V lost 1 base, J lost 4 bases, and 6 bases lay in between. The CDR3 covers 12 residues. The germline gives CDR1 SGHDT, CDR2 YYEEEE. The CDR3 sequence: CASSLLSYEQYF. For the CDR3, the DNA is TGTGCCAGCAGCTTGTTGTCGTACGAGCAGTACTTC.

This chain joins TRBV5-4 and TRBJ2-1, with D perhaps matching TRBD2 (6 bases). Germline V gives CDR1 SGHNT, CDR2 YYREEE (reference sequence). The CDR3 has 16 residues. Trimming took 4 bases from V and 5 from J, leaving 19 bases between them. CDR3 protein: CASSPAGTWDDNEQFF. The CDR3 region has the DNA TGTGCCAGCAGCCCTGCCGGGACTTGGGATGACAATGAGCAGTTCTTC.

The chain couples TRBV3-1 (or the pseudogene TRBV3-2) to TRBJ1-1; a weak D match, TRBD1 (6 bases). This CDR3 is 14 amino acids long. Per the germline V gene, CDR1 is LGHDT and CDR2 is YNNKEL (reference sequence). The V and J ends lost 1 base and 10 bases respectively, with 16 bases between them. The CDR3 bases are TGTGCCAGCAGCCAAGTTGGAGGGGGGGCGGGAGCTTTCTTT. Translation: CASSQVGGGAGAFF.

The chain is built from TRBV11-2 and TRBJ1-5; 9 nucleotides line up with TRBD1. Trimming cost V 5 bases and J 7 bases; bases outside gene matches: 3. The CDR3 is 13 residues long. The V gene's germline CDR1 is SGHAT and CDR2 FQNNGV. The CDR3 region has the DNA TGTGCCAGCAGCCAGGACAGGGGCCAGCCCCAGCATTTT. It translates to CASSQDRGQPQHF.

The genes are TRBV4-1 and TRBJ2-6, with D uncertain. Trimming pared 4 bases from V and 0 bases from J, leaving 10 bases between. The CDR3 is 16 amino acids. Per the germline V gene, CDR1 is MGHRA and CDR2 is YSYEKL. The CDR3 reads CASSPVYGSGANVLTF. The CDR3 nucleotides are TGCGCCAGCAGCCCTGTGTATGGCTCTGGGGCCAACGTCCTGACTTTC.

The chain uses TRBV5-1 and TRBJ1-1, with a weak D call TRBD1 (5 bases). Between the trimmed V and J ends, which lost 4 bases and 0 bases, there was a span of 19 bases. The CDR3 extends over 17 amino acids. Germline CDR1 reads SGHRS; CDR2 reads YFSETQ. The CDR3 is CASSPAGGSYMNTEAFF. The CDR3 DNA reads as TGCGCCAGCAGCCCCGCCGGGGGGTCTTACATGAACACTGAAGCTTTCTTT.

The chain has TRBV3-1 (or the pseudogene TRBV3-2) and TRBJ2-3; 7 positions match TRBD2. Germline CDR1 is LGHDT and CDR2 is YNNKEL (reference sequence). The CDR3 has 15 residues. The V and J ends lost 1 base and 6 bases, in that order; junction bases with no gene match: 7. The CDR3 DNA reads TGTGCCAGCAGCCAAGGTCGCGGGGGAATCGATACGCAGTATTTT. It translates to CASSQGRGGIDTQYF.

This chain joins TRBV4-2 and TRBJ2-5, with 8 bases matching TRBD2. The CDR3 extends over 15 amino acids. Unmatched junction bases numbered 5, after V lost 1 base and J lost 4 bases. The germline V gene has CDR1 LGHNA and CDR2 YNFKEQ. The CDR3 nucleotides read TGTGCCAGCAGCCAAGTGGGACTAGGGGGAGAGACCCAGTACTTC. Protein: CASSQVGLGGETQYF.

The CDR3 region is CASSQERSSELLMNTEAFF. The DNA for the CDR3 is TGTGCCAGCAGCCAAGAGCGTAGCAGCGAGCTCCTCATGAACACTGAAGCTTTCTTT. V usage is TRBV4-2 and J usage is TRBJ1-1; D is unclear. CDR3 length: 19 amino acids. The ends were cut back, 0 bases at V and 0 bases at J, with 20 bases in the middle. CDR1 LGHNA and CDR2 YNFKEQ come from the germline V gene.

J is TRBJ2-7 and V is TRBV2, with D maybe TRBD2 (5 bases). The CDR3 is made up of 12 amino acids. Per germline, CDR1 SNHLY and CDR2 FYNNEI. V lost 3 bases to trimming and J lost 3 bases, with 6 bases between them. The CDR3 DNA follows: TGTGCCAGCAGTGAGAGGGTCTACGAGCAGTACTTC. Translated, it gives CASSERVYEQYF.